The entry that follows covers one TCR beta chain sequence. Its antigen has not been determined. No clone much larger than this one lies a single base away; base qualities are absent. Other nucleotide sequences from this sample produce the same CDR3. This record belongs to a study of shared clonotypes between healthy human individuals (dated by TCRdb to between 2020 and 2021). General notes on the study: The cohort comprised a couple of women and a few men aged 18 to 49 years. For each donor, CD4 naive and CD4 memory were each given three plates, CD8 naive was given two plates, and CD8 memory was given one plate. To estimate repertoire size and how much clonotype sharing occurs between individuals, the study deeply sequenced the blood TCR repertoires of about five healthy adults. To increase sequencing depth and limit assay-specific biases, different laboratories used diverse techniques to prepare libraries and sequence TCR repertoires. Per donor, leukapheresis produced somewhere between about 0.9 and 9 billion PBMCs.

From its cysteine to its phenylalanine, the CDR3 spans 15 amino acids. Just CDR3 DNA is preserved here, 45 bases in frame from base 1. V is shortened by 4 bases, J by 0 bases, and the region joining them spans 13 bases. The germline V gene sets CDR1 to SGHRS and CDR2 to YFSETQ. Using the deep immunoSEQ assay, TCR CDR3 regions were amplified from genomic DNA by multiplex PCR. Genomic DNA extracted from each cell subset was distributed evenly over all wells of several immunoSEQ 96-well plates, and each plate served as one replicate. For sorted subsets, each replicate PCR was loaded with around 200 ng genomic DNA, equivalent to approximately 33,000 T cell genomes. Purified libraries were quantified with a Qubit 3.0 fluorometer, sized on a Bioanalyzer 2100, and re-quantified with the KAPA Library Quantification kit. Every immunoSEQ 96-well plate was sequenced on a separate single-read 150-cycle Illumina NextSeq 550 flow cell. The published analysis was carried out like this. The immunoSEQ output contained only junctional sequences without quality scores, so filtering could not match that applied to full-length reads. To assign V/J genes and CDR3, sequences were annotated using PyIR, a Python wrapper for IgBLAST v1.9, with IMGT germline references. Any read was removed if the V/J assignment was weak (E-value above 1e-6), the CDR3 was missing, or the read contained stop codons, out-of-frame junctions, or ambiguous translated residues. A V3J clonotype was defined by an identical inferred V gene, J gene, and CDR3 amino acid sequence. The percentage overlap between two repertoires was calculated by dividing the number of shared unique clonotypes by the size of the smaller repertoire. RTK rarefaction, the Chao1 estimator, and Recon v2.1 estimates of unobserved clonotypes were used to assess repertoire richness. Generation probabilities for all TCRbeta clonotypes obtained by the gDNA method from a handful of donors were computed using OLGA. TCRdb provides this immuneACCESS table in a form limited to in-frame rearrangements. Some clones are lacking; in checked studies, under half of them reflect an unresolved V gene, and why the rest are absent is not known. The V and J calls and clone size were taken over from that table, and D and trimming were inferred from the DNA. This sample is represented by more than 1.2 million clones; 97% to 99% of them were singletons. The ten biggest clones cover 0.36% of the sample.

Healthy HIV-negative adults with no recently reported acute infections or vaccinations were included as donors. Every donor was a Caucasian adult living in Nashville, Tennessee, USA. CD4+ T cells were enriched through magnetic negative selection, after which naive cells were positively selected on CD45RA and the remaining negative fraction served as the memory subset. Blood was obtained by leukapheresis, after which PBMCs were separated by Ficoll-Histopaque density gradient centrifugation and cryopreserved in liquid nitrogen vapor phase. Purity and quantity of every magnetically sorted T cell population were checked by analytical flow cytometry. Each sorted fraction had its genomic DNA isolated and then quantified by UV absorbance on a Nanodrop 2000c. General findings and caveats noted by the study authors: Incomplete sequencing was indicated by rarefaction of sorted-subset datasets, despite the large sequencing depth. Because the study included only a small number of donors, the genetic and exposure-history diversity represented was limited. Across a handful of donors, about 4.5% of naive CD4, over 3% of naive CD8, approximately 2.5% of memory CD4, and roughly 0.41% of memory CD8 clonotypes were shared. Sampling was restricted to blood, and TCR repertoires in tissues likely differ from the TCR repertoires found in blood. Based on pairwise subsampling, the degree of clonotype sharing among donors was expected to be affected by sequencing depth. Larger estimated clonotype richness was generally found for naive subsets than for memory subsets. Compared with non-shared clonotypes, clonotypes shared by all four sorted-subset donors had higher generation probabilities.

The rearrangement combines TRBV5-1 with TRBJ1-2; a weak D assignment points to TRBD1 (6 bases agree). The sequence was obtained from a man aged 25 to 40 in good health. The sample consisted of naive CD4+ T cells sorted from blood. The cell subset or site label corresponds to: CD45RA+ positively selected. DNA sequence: TGCGCCAGCAGCCCAGGGACATCTACTAACTATGGCTACACCTTC. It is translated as CASSPGTSTNYGYTF.